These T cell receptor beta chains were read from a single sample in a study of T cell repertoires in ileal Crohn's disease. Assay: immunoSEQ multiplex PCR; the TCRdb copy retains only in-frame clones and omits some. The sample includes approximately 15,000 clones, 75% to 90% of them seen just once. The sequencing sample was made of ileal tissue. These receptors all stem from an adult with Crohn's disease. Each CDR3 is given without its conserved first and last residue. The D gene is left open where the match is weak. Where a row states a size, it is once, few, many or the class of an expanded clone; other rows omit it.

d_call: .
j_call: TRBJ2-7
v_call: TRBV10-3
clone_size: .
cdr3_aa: AIRAGGGEQY

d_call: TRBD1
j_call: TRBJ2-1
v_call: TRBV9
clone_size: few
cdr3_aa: ASSVAGQGSYNEQF

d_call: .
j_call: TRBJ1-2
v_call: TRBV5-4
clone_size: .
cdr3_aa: ASSPGGSMNYGYT

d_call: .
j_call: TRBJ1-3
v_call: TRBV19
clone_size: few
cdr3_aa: ASCLAHGAGNTIY

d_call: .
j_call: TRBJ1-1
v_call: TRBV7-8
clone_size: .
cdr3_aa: ASSPPAGSTEAF

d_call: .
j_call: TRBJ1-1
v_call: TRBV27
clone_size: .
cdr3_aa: ASSLIFTGRNTEAF

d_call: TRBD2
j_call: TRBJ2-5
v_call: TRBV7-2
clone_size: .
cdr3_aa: ASSLELARRLTQY

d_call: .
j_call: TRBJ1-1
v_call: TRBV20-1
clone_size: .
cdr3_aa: SASNTIEAF

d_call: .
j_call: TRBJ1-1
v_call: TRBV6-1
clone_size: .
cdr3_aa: ASSEKGLNTEAF

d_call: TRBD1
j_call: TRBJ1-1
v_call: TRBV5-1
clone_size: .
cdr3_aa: ASSFGQGGMNTEAF

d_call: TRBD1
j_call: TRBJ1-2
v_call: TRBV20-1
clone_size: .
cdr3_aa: SANRGSGYT

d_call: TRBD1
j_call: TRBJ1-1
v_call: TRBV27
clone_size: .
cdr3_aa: ASQSGTGGVNTEAF

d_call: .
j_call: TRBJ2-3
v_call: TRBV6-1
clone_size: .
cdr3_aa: ASSEGQETSKY

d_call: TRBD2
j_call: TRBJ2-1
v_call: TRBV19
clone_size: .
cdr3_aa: ASSQTSPYNEQF

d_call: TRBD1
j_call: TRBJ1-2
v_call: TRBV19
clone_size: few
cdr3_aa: ASSPTGIGYGYT

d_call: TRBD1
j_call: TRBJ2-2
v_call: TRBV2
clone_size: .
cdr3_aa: ASILDRADTGELF

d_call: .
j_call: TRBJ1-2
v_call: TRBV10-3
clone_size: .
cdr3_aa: AISGHLSWA

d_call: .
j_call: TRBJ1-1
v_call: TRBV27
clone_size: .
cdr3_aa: ASSLYGGTEAF

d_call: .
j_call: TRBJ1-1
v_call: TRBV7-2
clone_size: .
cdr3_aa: ASSLETMNTEAF

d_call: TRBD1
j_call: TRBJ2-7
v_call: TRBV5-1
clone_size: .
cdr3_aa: ASSATGTGPYEQY

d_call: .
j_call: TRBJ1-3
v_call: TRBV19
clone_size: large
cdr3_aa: ASSIGAFSGNTIY

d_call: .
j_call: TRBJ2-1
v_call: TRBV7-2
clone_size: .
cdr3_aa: ASSRDSSSYNEQF

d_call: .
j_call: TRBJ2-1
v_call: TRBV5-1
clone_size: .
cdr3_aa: ASSSTGSNEQF

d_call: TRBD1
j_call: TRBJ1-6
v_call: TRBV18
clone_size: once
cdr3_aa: ASARDSGGNSPLH

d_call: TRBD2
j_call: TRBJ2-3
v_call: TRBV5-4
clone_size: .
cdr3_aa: ASSSSGRTDTQY

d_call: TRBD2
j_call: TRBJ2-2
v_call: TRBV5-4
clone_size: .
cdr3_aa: ASSTSGGARHTGELF

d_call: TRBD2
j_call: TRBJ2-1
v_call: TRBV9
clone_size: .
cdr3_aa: ASSQTSGSYNEQF

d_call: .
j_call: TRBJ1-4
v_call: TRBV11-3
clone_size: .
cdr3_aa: ASSFGTGPNEKLF

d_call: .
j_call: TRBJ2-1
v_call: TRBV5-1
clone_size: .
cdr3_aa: ASSLDGGIPNEQF